This T cell receptor beta chain was identified during a study of cytomegalovirus exposure and HLA in healthy donors. Deletions cut 7 bases from V and 2 bases from J, with 6 bases between. CDR1 is SNHLY, CDR2 FYNNEI, per germline. The CDR3 totals 11 residues. In the PCR, 60 Vbeta and 13 Jbeta primers were used. The method was immunoSEQ multiplex PCR; TCRdb's version includes in-frame clones alone and lacks a portion of them. Of approximately 140,000 clones listed, around 81% are singletons. The chain employs TRBV2 and TRBJ2-7; D gene ambiguous. This clonotype was sampled from a man aged 40-50 years in good health and CMV-seropositive. Sequenced input: PBMCs. The CDR3 loop is CASNLAYEQYF. The CDR3 DNA follows: TGTGCCAGCAACCTAGCCTACGAGCAGTACTTC.